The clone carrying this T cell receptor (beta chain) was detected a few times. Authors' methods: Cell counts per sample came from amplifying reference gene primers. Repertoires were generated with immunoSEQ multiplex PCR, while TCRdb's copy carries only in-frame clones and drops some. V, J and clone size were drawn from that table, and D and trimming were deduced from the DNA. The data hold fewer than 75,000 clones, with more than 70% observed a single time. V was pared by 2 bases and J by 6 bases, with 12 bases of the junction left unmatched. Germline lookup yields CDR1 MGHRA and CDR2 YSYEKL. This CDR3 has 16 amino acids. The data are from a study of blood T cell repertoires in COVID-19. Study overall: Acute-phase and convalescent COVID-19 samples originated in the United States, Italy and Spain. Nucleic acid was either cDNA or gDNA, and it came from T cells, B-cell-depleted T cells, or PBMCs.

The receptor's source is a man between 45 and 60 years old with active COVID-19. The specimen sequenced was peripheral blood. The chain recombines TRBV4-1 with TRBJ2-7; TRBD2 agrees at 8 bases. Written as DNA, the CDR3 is TGCGCCAGCAGCCAAACCAGACTAGCGAATGAAGGCGAGCAGTACTTC. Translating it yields CASSQTRLANEGEQYF.